Presented here are 14 T cell receptor beta chains from one specimen sequenced in a study of blood T cell repertoires in COVID-19 (dated by TCRdb to about 2020). Library preparation was by the immunoSEQ multiplex PCR assay. In TCRdb, the immuneACCESS table is reduced to in-frame sequences with V and J assigned. These tables do not hold every clone; where another copy was compared, an unresolved V gene accounts for under half, and the others remain unexplained. This sample holds around 250,000 clones; under 90% were observed only once. Jointly, the top ten make up about 14% of the sample. What was sequenced was PBMCs or T cells enriched from blood (not recorded which). These receptors originate from a man aged 18 to 29 who had recovered from COVID-19.

The chain joins TRBV5-1 to TRBJ2-2, with D possibly matching TRBD2 (5 bases). The CDR3 runs to 15 residues. CDR1 and CDR2 from the germline V gene are SGHRS and YFSETQ. Trimming took off 1 base at V and 1 base at J, with 8 bases between the two ends. The CDR3, as DNA: TGCGCCAGCAGCTTGTACCGGGAGAACACCGGGGAGCTGTTTTTT. Its translation is CASSLYRENTGELFF.

The chain joins TRBV12-5 to TRBJ1-5, with 8 bases fitting TRBD1. J lost 4 bases, V lost 6 bases, and 8 bases had no gene match. In germline, CDR1 is LGHNT, CDR2 FRNRAP. This CDR3 is 15 amino acids long. The CDR3 sequence: CASGLGQAINQPQHF. The CDR3 bases are TGTGCTAGTGGACTGGGACAGGCGATAAATCAGCCCCAGCATTTT.

The CDR3 region has the DNA TGTGCCATCAGTGAGCGACAGGTTAACACTGAAGCTTTCTTT. Translated, it gives CAISERQVNTEAFF. The V gene is TRBV10-3, the J gene TRBJ1-1, with D perhaps TRBD1 (6 bases). V was clipped by 2 bases and J by 2 bases, with 9 bases between them. CDR3 size: 14 residues. CDR1 ENHRY and CDR2 SYGVKD come from the germline V gene.

In this sample, this clone turned up once. The chain combines TRBV5-6 with TRBJ2-7; 12 nucleotides line up with TRBD2. This CDR3 has 15 residues. V was pared by 6 bases and J by 2 bases, with 6 bases of the junction left unmatched. Per the germline V gene, CDR1 is SGHDT and CDR2 is YYEEEE. CDR3 sequence: CASKTSGRLPYEQYF. The CDR3 bases are TGTGCCAGCAAAACTAGCGGGAGGCTCCCCTACGAGCAGTACTTC.

The chain is built from TRBV25-1 and TRBJ1-3; 7 nucleotides agree with TRBD1. The CDR3 has 15 residues. After removal of 3 bases from V and 0 bases from J, the junction contained 2 bases not matched to a gene. Germline V lookup: CDR1 MGHDK, CDR2 SYGVNS. CDR3 DNA: TGTGCCAGCAGTGATTGGACAGGCTCTGGAAACACCATATATTTT. As protein: CASSDWTGSGNTIYF.

The rearrangement links TRBV5-1 to TRBJ2-1; tentatively, D is TRBD2 (6 bases). CDR1 is SGHRS and CDR2 is YFSETQ in the germline V gene. Trimming pared 4 bases from V and 9 bases from J, leaving 20 bases between. This CDR3 is built from 15 residues. The CDR3 region is CASSPPSGFTVEQFF. The CDR3 DNA sequence: TGCGCCAGCAGCCCCCCCAGCGGGTTTACGGTTGAGCAGTTCTTC. Full variable domain (outside the CDR3, taken from reference TRBV5-1 and TRBJ2-1): KAGVTQTPRYLIKTRGQQVTLSCSPISGHRSVSWYQQTPGQGLQFLFEYFSETQRNKGNFPGRFSGRQFSNSRSEMNVSTLELGDSALYLCASSPPSGFTVEQFFGPGTRLTVL.

The chain is built from TRBV7-3 and TRBJ1-1; TRBD1 aligns across 9 bases. Germline values: CDR1 SGHTA, CDR2 FQGTGA. V gave up 1 base and J gave up 5 bases; unmatched junction bases: 2. This CDR3 spans 14 amino acids. DNA for the CDR3: TGTGCCAGCAGCTTAAGGGGACAGGGAACTGAAGCTTTCTTT. Translating it yields CASSLRGQGTEAFF.

The V call is TRBV5-6, the J call TRBJ2-7; 7 bases are a match to TRBD1. CDR3 length: 14 residues. Trimming removed 0 bases from V and 3 bases from J; junction bases left unmatched: 3. CDR1 and CDR2 from the germline V gene are SGHDT and YYEEEE. CDR3 residues: CASSLGQGDYEQYF. The CDR3 DNA sequence: TGTGCCAGCAGCTTGGGTCAGGGGGACTACGAGCAGTACTTC.

A few counts support this clone. The gene calls are TRBV18 and TRBJ1-4; D is undetermined. CDR3 length equals 14 residues. The V gene lost 1 base and the J gene lost 7 bases, with 10 bases spanning the gap. CDR1 is KGHSH and CDR2 is LQKENI in the germline V gene. CDR3 sequence reads: CASSPQPSPEKLFF. The CDR3 nucleotides read TGTGCCAGCTCACCACAGCCGAGTCCTGAAAAACTGTTTTTT.

The chain joins TRBV7-9 to TRBJ2-7; 14 nucleotides line up with TRBD2. From germline, CDR1 is SEHNR and CDR2 FQNEAQ (reference sequence). The CDR3 runs to 16 residues. V trimming: 5 bases; J trimming: 10 bases; junction bases outside the gene matches: 13. The CDR3 nucleotides are TGTGCCAGCAGCAAAGTCCCCTTGACTAGCGGGGGGGTCCAGTACTTC. It translates to CASSKVPLTSGGVQYF.

The chain joins TRBV5-4 to TRBJ1-1, with 9 bases aligning to TRBD1. Per germline, CDR1 SGHNT and CDR2 YYREEE (reference sequence). Germline trimming cut 4 bases from V and 1 base from J; bases unmatched to any gene: 5. This CDR3 has 15 residues. The chain's CDR3 is CASSKQGAANTEAFF. CDR3 DNA sequence: TGTGCCAGCAGCAAACAGGGGGCGGCGAACACTGAAGCTTTCTTT.

DNA for the CDR3: TGTGCCATCAGTGAGGAGGGAGAGACCCAGTACTTC. Translated, it gives CAISEEGETQYF. This chain joins TRBV10-3 and TRBJ2-5, with a possible D match to TRBD2 (5 bases). Germline loops: CDR1 ENHRY, CDR2 SYGVKD. Trimming took off 2 bases at V and 4 bases at J, with 5 bases between the two ends. The CDR3 is 12 residues long.

This clone was seen just once. This sequence joins TRBV3-1 (or the pseudogene TRBV3-2) and TRBJ2-3, with 8 bases identical to TRBD2. CDR1 is LGHDT and CDR2 is YNNKEL in the germline V gene (reference sequence). J was trimmed by 4 bases and V by 8 bases; bases with no gene match: 11. The CDR3 totals 15 residues. The CDR3 DNA sequence: TGTGCCAGCCTTTCTAGCGGGTTCAGTGCAGATACGCAGTATTTT. Protein: CASLSSGFSADTQYF.

This clone was seen a few times. This CDR3 reads CASSLAGPIGYTF. The CDR3 DNA is TGTGCCAGCAGTTTGGCGGGACCTATTGGCTACACCTTC. The rearrangement uses TRBV27 and TRBJ1-2; D perhaps matches TRBD1 (5 bases). The CDR3 totals 13 residues. Germline CDR1 MNHEY, CDR2 SMNVEV (reference sequence). V lost 3 bases and J 7 bases, leaving 12 bases between the germline ends.